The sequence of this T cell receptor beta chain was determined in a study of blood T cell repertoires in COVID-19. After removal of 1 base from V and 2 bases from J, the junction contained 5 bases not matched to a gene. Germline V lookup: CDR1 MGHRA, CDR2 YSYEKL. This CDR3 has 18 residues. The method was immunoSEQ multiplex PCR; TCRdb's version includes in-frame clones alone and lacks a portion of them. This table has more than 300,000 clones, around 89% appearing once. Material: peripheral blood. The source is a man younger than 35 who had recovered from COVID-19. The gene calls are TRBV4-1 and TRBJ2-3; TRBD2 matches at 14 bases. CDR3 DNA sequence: TGCGCCAGCAGCCAAGGCGGACTAGCGGGAGGTAACACAGATACGCAGTATTTT. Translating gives CASSQGGLAGGNTDTQYF.